These 3 T cell receptor beta chains originate from one sample sequenced in a study of cytomegalovirus exposure and HLA in healthy donors. The PCR used 60 Vbeta and 13 Jbeta primers. Some clones are missing from TCRdb's copy, which holds only in-frame ones; the method was immunoSEQ multiplex PCR. Among about 150,000 clones listed, 75% to 90% were seen once. The sample consisted of PBMCs. These receptors were collected from a man aged 35-49 years in good health and CMV-seronegative.

The rearrangement links TRBV5-1 to TRBJ1-1, with a tentative D call TRBD1 (5 bases). Trimming left V 0 bases short and J 3 bases short, with 21 bases between. Germline V gene lookup returns CDR1 SGHRS and CDR2 YFSETQ. The CDR3 runs to 18 residues. CDR3 nucleotide sequence: TGCGCCAGCAGCTTGGGGACTTTGGGACCCCGGAGGGACACTGAAGCTTTCTTT. Protein sequence: CASSLGTLGPRRDTEAFF. Complete variable domain (other parts from reference TRBV5-1 and TRBJ1-1): KAGVTQTPRYLIKTRGQQVTLSCSPISGHRSVSWYQQTPGQGLQFLFEYFSETQRNKGNFPGRFSGRQFSNSRSEMNVSTLELGDSALYLCASSLGTLGPRRDTEAFFGQGTRLTVV.

This rearrangement joins TRBV5-6 to TRBJ2-6; TRBD2 is a possible D gene (5 bases). Per germline, CDR1 SGHDT and CDR2 YYEEEE. CDR3 length: 15 residues. V lost 0 bases and J 4 bases, leaving 8 bases between the germline ends. The CDR3 nucleotides are TGTGCCAGCAGCTTGGGAGGGCGCGGGGCCAACGTCCTGACTTTC. The encoded protein is CASSLGGRGANVLTF.

This clone was seen a few times. CDR3 amino acids: CASNAPLAGIHEQYF. The CDR3 coding sequence is TGCGCCAGCAACGCTCCACTAGCGGGGATCCACGAGCAGTACTTC. The chain recombines TRBV10-2 with TRBJ2-7; 10 nucleotides agree with TRBD2. This CDR3 is 15 amino acids long. V lost 7 bases to trimming and J lost 5 bases; unmatched junction nucleotides: 11. Per the germline V gene, CDR1 is WSHSY and CDR2 is SAAADI.